Sequencing of this T cell receptor beta chain was carried out in a study of cytomegalovirus exposure and HLA in healthy donors. 60 Vbeta and 13 Jbeta primers were used in PCR. The repertoire was sequenced with immunoSEQ multiplex PCR; TCRdb's copy has only in-frame clones and lacks some. The repertoire has 120,000 to 150,000 clones, approximately 83% of them found once; the top ten carry around 2.6%. Per the germline V gene, CDR1 is MDHEN and CDR2 is SYDVKM. CDR3 length equals 15 residues. Trimming left V 7 bases short and J 5 bases short, with 19 bases between. This TCR came from a male donor in good health and CMV-seronegative. The specimen sequenced was PBMCs. The chain employs TRBV28 and TRBJ2-3, with a weak D call TRBD2 (7 bases). The CDR3 sequence: CASTPGRGAGDTQYF. The CDR3 DNA reads as TGTGCCAGCACCCCTGGCCGGGGGGCGGGAGATACGCAGTATTTT.